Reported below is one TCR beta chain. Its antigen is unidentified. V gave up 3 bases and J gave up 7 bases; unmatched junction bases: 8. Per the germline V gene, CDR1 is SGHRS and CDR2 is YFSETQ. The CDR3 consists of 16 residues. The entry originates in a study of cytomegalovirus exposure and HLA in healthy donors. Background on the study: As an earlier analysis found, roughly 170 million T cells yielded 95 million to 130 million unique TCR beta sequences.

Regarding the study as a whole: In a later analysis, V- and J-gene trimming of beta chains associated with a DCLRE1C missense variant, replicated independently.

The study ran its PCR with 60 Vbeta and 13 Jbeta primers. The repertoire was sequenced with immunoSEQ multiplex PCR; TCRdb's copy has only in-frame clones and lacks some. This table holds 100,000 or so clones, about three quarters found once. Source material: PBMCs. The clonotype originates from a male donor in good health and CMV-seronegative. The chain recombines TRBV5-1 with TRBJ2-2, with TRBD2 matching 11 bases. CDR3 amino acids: CASSYSGRAAFGELFF. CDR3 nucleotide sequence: TGCGCCAGCAGCTATAGCGGGAGGGCCGCGTTCGGGGAGCTGTTTTTT.